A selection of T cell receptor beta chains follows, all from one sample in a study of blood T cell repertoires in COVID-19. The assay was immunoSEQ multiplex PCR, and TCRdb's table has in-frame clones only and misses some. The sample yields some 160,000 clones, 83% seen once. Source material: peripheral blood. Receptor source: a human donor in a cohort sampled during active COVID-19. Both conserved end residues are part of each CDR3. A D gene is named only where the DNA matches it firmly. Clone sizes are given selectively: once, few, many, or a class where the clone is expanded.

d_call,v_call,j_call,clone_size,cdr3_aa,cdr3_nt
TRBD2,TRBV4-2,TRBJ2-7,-,CASILDLGGGYEQYF,TGTGCCAGCATCCTTGACTTGGGGGGGGGATACGAGCAGTACTTC
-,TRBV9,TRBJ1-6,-,CASSVEPGENSPLHF,TGTGCCAGCAGCGTAGAACCAGGGGAGAATTCACCCCTCCACTTT
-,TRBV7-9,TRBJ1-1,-,CASSPRAGKDTEAFF,TGTGCCAGCAGCCCTCGAGCAGGGAAAGACACTGAAGCTTTCTTT
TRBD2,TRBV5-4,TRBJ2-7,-,CASSWGTSGNYEQYF,TGTGCCAGCAGCTGGGGGACTAGCGGAAACTACGAGCAGTACTTC
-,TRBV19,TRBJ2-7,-,CASSIRRAGGALYEQYF,TGTGCCAGTAGTATACGTCGGGCGGGCGGCGCTTTGTACGAGCAGTACTTC
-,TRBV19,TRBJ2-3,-,CASSHPGLTDTQYF,TGTGCCAGTAGTCACCCTGGACTCACAGATACGCAGTATTTT
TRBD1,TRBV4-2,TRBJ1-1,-,CASSQAEVDRMNTEAFF,TGTGCCAGCAGCCAAGCCGAAGTGGACAGGATGAACACTGAAGCTTTCTTT
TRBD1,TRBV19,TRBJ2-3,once,CASSTADREFDTQYF,TGTGCCAGTAGTACTGCGGACAGGGAATTCGATACGCAGTATTTT
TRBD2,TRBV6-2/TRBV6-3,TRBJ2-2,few,CASSYGSLLAGVPGELFF,TGTGCCAGCAGTTACGGGTCGTTACTAGCGGGAGTTCCCGGGGAGCTGTTTTTT
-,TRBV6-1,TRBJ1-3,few,CASSERGGGSGNTIYF,TGTGCCAGCAGTGAAAGGGGAGGGGGCTCTGGAAACACCATATATTTT
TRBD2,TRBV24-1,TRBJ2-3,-,CATSGLDYPGLAGAADTQYF,TGTGCCACCAGTGGCCTAGATTACCCGGGACTAGCGGGAGCGGCAGATACGCAGTATTTT
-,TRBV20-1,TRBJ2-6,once,CSASGRSSGANVLTF,TGCAGTGCTAGTGGGCGGAGCTCTGGGGCCAACGTCCTGACTTTC
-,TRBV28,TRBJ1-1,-,CASSGTVSEAFF,TGTGCCAGCAGCGGTACAGTGTCTGAAGCTTTCTTT
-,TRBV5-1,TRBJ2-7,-,CASSLGSSAGLTYEQYF,TGCGCCAGCAGCTTGGGCTCCTCGGCGGGGCTGACCTACGAGCAGTACTTC
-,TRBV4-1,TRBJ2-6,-,CASSHPGGIGANVLTF,TGCGCCAGCAGCCATCCTGGGGGGATTGGGGCCAACGTCCTGACTTTC
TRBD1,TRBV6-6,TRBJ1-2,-,CASSRIPGTGGYGYTF,TGTGCCAGCAGTCGCATCCCCGGGACAGGGGGATATGGCTACACCTTC
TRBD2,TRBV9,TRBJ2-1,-,CASSATGEPSGRGDEQFF,TGTGCCAGCAGCGCGACCGGAGAACCTAGCGGGAGAGGGGATGAGCAGTTCTTC
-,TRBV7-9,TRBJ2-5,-,CASSLDVSLRETQYF,TGTGCCAGCAGCTTAGATGTCAGTCTCAGGGAGACCCAGTACTTC
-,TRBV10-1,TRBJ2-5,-,CASSENTETQYF,TGCGCCAGCAGTGAGAACACCGAGACCCAGTACTTC
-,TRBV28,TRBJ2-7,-,CASSLKGIDKQYF,TGTGCCAGCAGTTTAAAGGGGATAGACAAGCAGTACTTC
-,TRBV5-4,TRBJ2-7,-,CASSLRSLRGGYEQYF,TGTGCCAGCAGCCTACGATCGTTAAGGGGAGGCTACGAGCAGTACTTC
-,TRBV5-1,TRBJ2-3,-,CATSDTSTDTQYF,TGCGCCACCTCCGACACTAGCACAGATACGCAGTATTTT
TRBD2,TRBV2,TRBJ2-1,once,CASRVTSANEQFF,TGTGCCAGCAGGGTGACTAGCGCCAATGAGCAGTTCTTC
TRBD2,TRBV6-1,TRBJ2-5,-,CASSEGWASGPQETQYF,TGTGCCAGCAGTGAAGGTTGGGCTAGCGGGCCCCAAGAGACCCAGTACTTC
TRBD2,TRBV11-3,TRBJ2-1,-,CASKTSGGVNEQFF,TGTGCCAGCAAAACTAGCGGGGGGGTCAATGAGCAGTTCTTC
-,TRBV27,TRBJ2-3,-,CASGAVGTDTQYF,TGTGCCAGCGGAGCCGTGGGCACAGATACGCAGTATTTT
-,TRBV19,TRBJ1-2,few,CASSMQGWYGYTF,TGTGCCAGTAGTATGCAGGGGTGGTATGGCTACACCTTC